The 23 T cell receptor beta chains given below trace back to one sample, sequenced in a study of T cells in Graves' hyperthyroidism and ophthalmopathy. RNA transcripts yielded amplified TCR beta CDR3 regions. During a first-round RT-PCR of the TCR CDR3, the HTBI primer set was used. TCRdb passed the multiplex PCR reads through MiXCR, listing each CDR3 protein once. Of nearly 750,000 distinct CDR3 sequences in the sample, over 35% were seen once. The specimen sequenced was blood. The receptors originated from a woman aged 35 to 49 with Graves' hyperthyroidism.

The chain employs TRBV19 and TRBJ2-2; D not certain. The CDR3 is 14 residues long. CDR1 and CDR2 from the germline V gene are LNHDA and SQIVND (reference sequence). V was shortened by 1 base and J by 2 bases, with 5 bases between the two germline ends. This CDR3 is CASSIGLNTGELFF. The CDR3, as DNA: TGTGCCAGTAGTATAGGATTAAACACCGGGGAGCTGTTTTTT. Combining the CDR3 with reference TRBV19 and TRBJ2-2 gives the whole variable domain DGGITQSPKYLFRKEGQNVTLSCEQNLNHDAMYWYRQDPGQGLRLIYYSQIVNDFQKGDIAEGYSVSREKKESFPLTVTSAQKNPTAFYLCASSIGLNTGELFFGEGSRLTVL.

This chain joins TRBV2 and TRBJ1-5; unclear D gene. Germline lookup yields CDR1 SNHLY and CDR2 FYNNEI. The CDR3 has 14 amino acids. V was cut by 6 bases and J by 4 bases, with 13 bases left in between. The CDR3 reads CASRTRATNQPQHF. The CDR3 nucleotides are TGTGCCAGCAGAACTCGGGCCACTAATCAGCCCCAGCATTTT.

This clonotype was detected only a few times. The V gene is TRBV19, the J gene TRBJ2-2; 10 nucleotides agree with TRBD2. V shed 7 bases and J 2 bases; nucleotides not matched to a gene: 4. Looked up from germline, CDR1 is LNHDA and CDR2 is SQIVND (reference sequence). The CDR3 runs 15 residues. As DNA, the CDR3 is TGTGCCAGTAAAAGCGGGAGGGCCAACACCGGGGAGCTGTTTTTT. Its translation: CASKSGRANTGELFF.

This clonotype was found many times. The chain is built from TRBV2 and TRBJ1-2; no reliable D call. Germline V gene sequence: CDR1 SNHLY, CDR2 FYNNEI. The V and J ends lost 3 bases and 3 bases respectively, with 11 bases between them. The CDR3 sequence is 14 residues long. The CDR3 region is CASSDVMADYGYTF. CDR3 DNA sequence: TGTGCCAGCAGTGATGTCATGGCCGACTATGGCTACACCTTC.

This clonotype has a handful of counts. The CDR3 bases are TGTGCCAGCAGCCGGGAAGGGGTAGCCCACACTGAAGCTTTCTTT. Residues: CASSREGVAHTEAFF. The rearrangement joins TRBV12-3 or TRBV12-4 to TRBJ1-1; D possibly corresponds to TRBD1 (5 bases). This CDR3 has 15 residues. Trimming left V 6 bases short and J 3 bases short, with 17 bases between.

The chain couples TRBV11-2 to TRBJ2-3; D gene ambiguous. This CDR3 has 14 residues. Trimming pared 5 bases from V and 6 bases from J, leaving 15 bases between. Germline V gene sequence: CDR1 SGHAT, CDR2 FQNNGV. CDR3 region: CASSVGSVKDTQYF. The CDR3, as DNA: TGTGCCAGCAGCGTAGGATCGGTCAAGGATACGCAGTATTTT.

As concerns this clonotype: Since the CDR3 does not end with the conserved phenylalanine or tryptophan, this likely comes from a read error. The limits of the CDR3 on the DNA are not certain, so only TCRdb's listed CDR3 is given. The genes are TRBV11-1 and TRBJ2-5. The CDR3 adds up to 8 amino acids, both ends counted. The germline V gene encodes CDR1 SGHAT and CDR2 FQDESV (reference sequence). The CDR3 loop reads CASSYSTN.

This clonotype was seen a few times. V usage is TRBV9 and J usage is TRBJ2-2; D is unclear. The CDR3 has 14 amino acids. The germline V gene encodes CDR1 SGDLS and CDR2 YYNGEE. V was shortened by 1 base and J by 6 bases, with 10 bases between the two germline ends. CDR3 loop: CASSVRRTAGELFF. The CDR3 DNA follows: TGTGCCAGCAGCGTACGAAGGACGGCCGGGGAGCTGTTTTTT.

The chain's CDR3 is CATSREGGGGGSEKLFF. Here the CDR3 DNA reads TGTGCCACCAGCAGAGAAGGGGGAGGTGGCGGAAGCGAAAAACTGTTTTTT. The chain combines TRBV15 with TRBJ1-4, with D maybe TRBD1 (6 bases). Between the trimmed V and J ends, which lost 0 bases and 8 bases, there was a span of 19 bases. Germline values: CDR1 LNHNV, CDR2 YYDKDF (reference sequence). The CDR3 runs to 17 residues.

This clonotype was recorded once. V and J are TRBV5-6 and TRBJ2-7; D not certain. The germline V gene has CDR1 SGHDT and CDR2 YYEEEE. The length of the CDR3 is 13 residues. The V gene lost 3 bases and the J gene lost 4 bases, with 11 bases spanning the gap. The CDR3 protein is CASSSTDGYEQYF. CDR3 coding DNA: TGTGCCAGCAGCTCCACTGACGGGTACGAGCAGTACTTC.

This clonotype was recorded many times. The chain carries TRBV24-1 and TRBJ2-2; D may be TRBD2 (6 bases). The V end lost 3 bases, the J end lost 6 bases, and 13 bases lay between the germline ends. The CDR3 has 15 amino acids. Germline CDR1 KGHDR, CDR2 SFDVKD. CDR3 coding DNA: TGTGCCACCAGTGATGATCCGGGACTTTCCGGGGAGCTGTTTTTT. Translating it yields CATSDDPGLSGELFF.

Points on this clonotype: At one end, the junction sequence differs from germline, possibly due to a read error. The chain has TRBV7-9 and TRBJ1-2; 8 bases match TRBD1. Germline-derived CDR1 and CDR2 are SEHNR and FQNEAQ (reference sequence). This CDR3 contains 18 residues. CDR3 in DNA: TGCGCCAGCAGCCAAGGGCTCTCCAGGGGGCGGGCCGAGGCTGGCTACACCTTC. It translates to CASSQGLSRGRAEAGYTF.

This chain joins TRBV24-1 and TRBJ2-1; the D gene is possibly TRBD1 (6 bases). The CDR3 consists of 12 residues. The ends were cut back, 5 bases at V and 9 bases at J, with 10 bases in the middle. Germline CDR1 KGHDR, CDR2 SFDVKD. The CDR3 loop reads CATSAGTTEQFF. CDR3 DNA sequence: TGTGCCACCAGTGCTGGGACAACTGAGCAGTTCTTC.

This clonotype was detected only once. The chain employs TRBV7-9 and TRBJ2-7; 8 bases are a match to TRBD2. The V segment lost 1 base and the J segment 4 bases; nucleotides outside the gene matches: 3. CDR1 and CDR2 (germline): SEHNR, FQNEAQ (reference sequence). This CDR3 is 14 amino acids long. The CDR3 sequence: CASSLEPGGYEQYF. Written as DNA, the CDR3 is TGTGCCAGCAGCTTAGAACCGGGAGGGTACGAGCAGTACTTC.

The V and J genes are TRBV12-5 and TRBJ1-1; tentative D call: TRBD1 (6 bases). V lost 2 bases, J lost 6 bases, and 16 bases lay in between. The CDR3 covers 15 residues. CDR1 is LGHNT, CDR2 FRNRAP, per germline. Here the CDR3 reads CASGLRIQGGPEAFF. DNA for the CDR3: TGTGCTAGTGGTTTGAGAATACAGGGCGGGCCTGAAGCTTTCTTT.

Worth noting for this clonotype: This may stem from a read error, because a much larger clone lies one nucleotide away. The genes are TRBV29-1 and TRBJ1-2; 9 bases line up with TRBD1. Germline CDR1 is SQVTM and CDR2 is ANQGSEA. This CDR3 comprises 11 residues. The V gene end was trimmed by 4 bases and the J gene end by 8 bases; junction bases not matched to a gene: 2. The CDR3 sequence: CSVGGQGGYTF. The CDR3 nucleotides are TGCAGCGTTGGTGGACAGGGGGGCTACACCTTC.

This chain uses TRBV7-8 with TRBJ1-1; D possibly corresponds to TRBD1 (5 bases). There are 14 residues in the CDR3. With 5 bases removed from V and 6 bases from J, the gap between germline ends came to 16 bases. CDR1 and CDR2 (germline): SGHVS, FQNEAQ. The CDR3 sequence: CASSDPGNFAEAFF. The CDR3, as DNA: TGTGCCAGCAGCGACCCAGGGAATTTCGCTGAAGCTTTCTTT.

The chain joins TRBV7-3 to TRBJ1-6; D perhaps matches TRBD1 (5 bases). CDR3 length equals 14 residues. Trimming removed 5 bases at V and 10 bases at J, with 15 bases between. CDR1 and CDR2 (germline): SGHTA, FQGTGA. The DNA for the CDR3 is TGTGCCAGCAGCCGGGGACGGGAGGGATCACCCCTCCACTTT. The encoded protein is CASSRGREGSPLHF. Looking up the rest from reference TRBV7-3 and TRBJ1-6 gives the full variable domain: GAGVSQTPSNKVTEKGKYVELRCDPISGHTALYWYRQSLGQGPEFLIYFQGTGAADDSGLPNDRFFAVRPEGSVSTLKIQRTERGDSAVYLCASSRGREGSPLHFGNGTRLTVT.

This clonotype appeared many times. The chain links TRBV5-5 to TRBJ1-2; 7 bases are shared with TRBD1. The CDR3 is 15 amino acids. V lost 3 bases and J lost 0; bases outside the gene matches: 5. Germline-derived CDR1 and CDR2 are SGHKS and YYEKEE (reference sequence). CDR3 sequence: CASSWGQIANYGYTF. The DNA for the CDR3 is TGTGCCAGCAGCTGGGGACAGATAGCTAACTATGGCTACACCTTC.

The chain carries TRBV20-1 and TRBJ1-2; D is ambiguous. CDR3 length: 15 amino acids. Germline CDR1 DFQATT, CDR2 SNEGSKA (reference sequence). Trimming took 0 bases from V and 0 from J, leaving 11 bases between them. The CDR3 DNA follows: TGCAGTGCTAGAGATAGACGGGAGACTAACTATGGCTACACCTTC. Protein sequence: CSARDRRETNYGYTF.

Only one count was recorded for this clonotype. This chain connects TRBV7-3 to TRBJ1-2; a weak D match, TRBD1 (5 bases). The CDR3 loop spans 13 amino acids. Germline CDR1 SGHTA, CDR2 FQGTGA. With 6 bases removed from V and 6 bases from J, the gap between germline ends came to 14 bases. The CDR3 sequence is CASSRPGRDGYTF. CDR3 sequence (DNA): TGTGCCAGCAGTCGGCCGGGACGGGATGGCTACACCTTC. Full variable domain (rest looked up from reference TRBV7-3 and TRBJ1-2): GAGVSQTPSNKVTEKGKYVELRCDPISGHTALYWYRQSLGQGPEFLIYFQGTGAADDSGLPNDRFFAVRPEGSVSTLKIQRTERGDSAVYLCASSRPGRDGYTFGSGTRLTVV.

This rearrangement joins TRBV2 to TRBJ2-5, with a possible D match to TRBD2 (5 bases). The length of the CDR3 is 14 residues. Germline-derived CDR1 and CDR2 are SNHLY and FYNNEI. V was cut by 5 bases and J by 3 bases, with 13 bases left in between. DNA for the CDR3: TGTGCCAGCAGTTTATCCCGGGGAGAAGAGACCCAGTACTTC. Amino acid sequence: CASSLSRGEETQYF.

V usage is TRBV6-5 and J usage is TRBJ2-7; tentative D call: TRBD1 (6 bases). This CDR3 comprises 14 residues. The V end was cut by 4 bases, the J end by 2 bases, with 12 bases between. The germline gives CDR1 MNHEY, CDR2 SVGAGI. The CDR3 spells CASSFTGRPYEQYF. The CDR3 nucleotides are TGTGCCAGCAGTTTCACAGGGCGACCCTACGAGCAGTACTTC.